Below, 11 T cell receptor beta chains from the same sample are listed, as sequenced in a study of persistence of HIV-infected CD4 T cells. This was the immunoSEQ version 4 assay in survey mode. Method: immunoSEQ multiplex PCR; TCRdb's copy keeps in-frame clones and lacks some. The table lists fewer than 30,000 clones, 82% of them singletons. The antigens for these receptors are not known. Cells were stimulated with CMV-infected fibroblast lysates at 10 ug/mL. CD40L-negative CD69-negative CD45RO-high memory CD4+ T cells were sorted as populations depleted of antigen-responding cells. Sequences were derived from CD4+ T cells sorted from PBMCs after roughly 19-hour stimulation, sampled from a patient who received antiretroviral therapy. These receptors were collected from an adult man with HIV who was CMV-seropositive.

The rearrangement links TRBV5-5 to TRBJ2-3; D is ambiguous. Trimming removed 5 bases from V and 5 bases from J, with 9 bases in between. The CDR3 totals 12 residues. Germline V gives CDR1 SGHKS, CDR2 YYEKEE (reference sequence). In nucleotides, the CDR3 is TGTGCCAGCAGTCAGATGGGAGATACGCAGTATTTT. Protein sequence: CASSQMGDTQYF.

The table lists this clone with a count of one. This chain joins TRBV2 and TRBJ2-3; 12 bases match TRBD2. CDR1 is SNHLY and CDR2 is FYNNEI in the germline V gene. Trimming at V came to 6 bases and at J to 5 bases, leaving 6 bases not matched to a gene. The CDR3 has 15 amino acids. CDR3 in amino acids: CASSLAGGMGDTQYF. DNA for the CDR3: TGTGCCAGCAGCCTAGCGGGGGGGATGGGAGATACGCAGTATTTT.

This chain joins TRBV25-1 and TRBJ2-4, with D tentatively TRBD2 (7 bases). V lost 2 bases to trimming and J lost 3 bases, with 14 bases between them. From germline, CDR1 is MGHDK and CDR2 SYGVNS. The CDR3 spans 16 residues. The CDR3 reads CASSEGGRGNKNIQYF. CDR3 nucleotides: TGTGCCAGCAGTGAAGGGGGGAGGGGGAACAAAAACATTCAGTACTTC.

This clone was found once. This same CDR3 is encoded by further DNA sequences in the sample. The chain joins TRBV3-1 (or the pseudogene TRBV3-2) to TRBJ2-2, with D possibly matching TRBD1 (7 bases). Between the trimmed V and J ends, which lost 4 bases and 3 bases, there was a span of 15 bases. Germline V lookup: CDR1 LGHDT, CDR2 YNNKEL (reference sequence). The CDR3 is 16 residues long. The CDR3: CASSLGQGGHTGELFF. CDR3 nucleotide sequence: TGTGCCAGCAGCCTGGGGCAGGGGGGTCACACCGGGGAGCTGTTTTTT.

The chain links TRBV27 to TRBJ1-5; D perhaps matches TRBD1 (6 bases). CDR1 is MNHEY, CDR2 SMNVEV, per germline (reference sequence). Trimming removed 2 bases from V and 7 bases from J, with 12 bases in between. The CDR3 covers 14 residues. CDR3 region: CASSLQPDSQPQHF. In nucleotides, the CDR3 is TGTGCCAGCAGTTTACAACCGGACAGCCAGCCCCAGCATTTT.

The rearrangement joins TRBV5-1 to TRBJ2-1; 11 bases map to TRBD2. The CDR3 has 18 residues. Trimming cost V 4 bases and J 1 base; bases outside gene matches: 10. CDR1 and CDR2 (germline): SGHRS, YFSETQ. The CDR3 is CASSGGTSGLASYNEQFF. CDR3 DNA: TGCGCCAGCAGCGGGGGGACTAGCGGACTAGCGTCCTACAATGAGCAGTTCTTC.

The rearrangement uses TRBV7-2 and TRBJ1-1; D is unresolved. V lost 3 bases, J lost 1 base, and 9 bases lay in between. In germline, CDR1 is SGHTA, CDR2 FQGNSA. CDR3 length: 14 residues. In nucleotides, the CDR3 is TGTGCCAGCAGCTTTTCTAAGGGGAACACTGAAGCTTTCTTT. Protein product: CASSFSKGNTEAFF.

The chain links TRBV6-6 to TRBJ2-2, with TRBD2 as a possible D gene (6 bases). This CDR3 is 15 amino acids long. V was clipped by 6 bases and J by 0 bases, with 11 bases between them. CDR1 is MNHNY, CDR2 SVGAGI, per germline (reference sequence). The CDR3 region is CASRLGGSNTGELFF. In DNA form, the CDR3 reads TGTGCCAGCAGGCTCGGGGGATCGAACACCGGGGAGCTGTTTTTT.

V gene TRBV9 combines with J gene TRBJ2-3; 8 bases align to TRBD2. Germline V CDR1 and CDR2: SGDLS, YYNGEE. V lost 3 bases, J lost 6 bases, and 12 bases stayed unmatched. The CDR3 has 16 residues. CDR3 nucleotide sequence: TGTGCCAGCAGCGCGCAGACTAGCGTGAGCAGGGATACGCAGTATTTT. Protein product: CASSAQTSVSRDTQYF.

The CDR3 coding sequence is TGTGCCAGCAGTTACTTCCGAGGGCAGGGGGCCTACGAGCAGTACTTC. Amino acids: CASSYFRGQGAYEQYF. The chain uses TRBV6-5 and TRBJ2-7; 7 bases match TRBD1. The junction had 8 bases not matched to a gene; V was cut back by 1 base and J by 2 bases. Germline CDR1 is MNHEY and CDR2 is SVGAGI. The CDR3 totals 16 residues.

This sequence joins TRBV6-5 and TRBJ2-7, with TRBD1 matching over 8 bases. This CDR3 comprises 15 residues. After removal of 7 bases from V and 4 bases from J, the junction contained 12 bases not matched to a gene. Germline V CDR1 and CDR2: MNHEY, SVGAGI. CDR3 sequence: CASKVIGQGVYEQYF. CDR3 DNA: TGTGCCAGCAAAGTAATTGGACAGGGTGTTTACGAGCAGTACTTC.